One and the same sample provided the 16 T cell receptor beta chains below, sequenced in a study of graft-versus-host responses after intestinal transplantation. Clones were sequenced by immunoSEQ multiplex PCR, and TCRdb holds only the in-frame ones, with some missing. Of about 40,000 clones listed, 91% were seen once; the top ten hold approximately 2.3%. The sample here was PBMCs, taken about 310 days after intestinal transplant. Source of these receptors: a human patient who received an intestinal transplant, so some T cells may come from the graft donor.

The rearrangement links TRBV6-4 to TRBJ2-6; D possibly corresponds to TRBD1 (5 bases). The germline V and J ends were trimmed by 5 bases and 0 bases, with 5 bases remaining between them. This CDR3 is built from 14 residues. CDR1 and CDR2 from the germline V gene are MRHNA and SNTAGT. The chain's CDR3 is CASSQGSGANVLTF. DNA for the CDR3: TGTGCCAGCAGTCAGGGCTCTGGGGCCAACGTCCTGACTTTC.

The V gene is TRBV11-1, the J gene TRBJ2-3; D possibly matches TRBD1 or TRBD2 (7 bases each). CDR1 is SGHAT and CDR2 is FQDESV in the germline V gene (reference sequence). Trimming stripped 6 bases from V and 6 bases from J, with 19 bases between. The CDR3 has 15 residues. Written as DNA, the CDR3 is TGTGCCAGCAGTCCCAGGGGGGGGGATATCGATACGCAGTATTTT. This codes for CASSPRGGDIDTQYF. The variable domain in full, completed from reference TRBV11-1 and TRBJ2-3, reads EAEVAQSPRYKITEKSQAVAFWCDPISGHATLYWYRQILGQGPELLVQFQDESVVDDSQLPKDRFSAERLKGVDSTLKIQPAELGDSAMYLCASSPRGGDIDTQYFGPGTRLTVL.

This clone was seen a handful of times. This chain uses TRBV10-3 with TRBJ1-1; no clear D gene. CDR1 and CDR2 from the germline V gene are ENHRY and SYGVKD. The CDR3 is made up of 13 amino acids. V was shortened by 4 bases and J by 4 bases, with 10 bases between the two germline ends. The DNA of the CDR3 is TGTGCCATCAGTGTGGAGGGAGTCACTGAAGCTTTCTTT. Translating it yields CAISVEGVTEAFF.

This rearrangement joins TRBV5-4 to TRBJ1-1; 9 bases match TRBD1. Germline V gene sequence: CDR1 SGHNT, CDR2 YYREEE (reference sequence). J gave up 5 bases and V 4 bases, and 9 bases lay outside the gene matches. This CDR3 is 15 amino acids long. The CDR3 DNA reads TGTGCCAGCAGCGTAAGACAGGGGGGATTGACTGAAGCTTTCTTT. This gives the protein CASSVRQGGLTEAFF.

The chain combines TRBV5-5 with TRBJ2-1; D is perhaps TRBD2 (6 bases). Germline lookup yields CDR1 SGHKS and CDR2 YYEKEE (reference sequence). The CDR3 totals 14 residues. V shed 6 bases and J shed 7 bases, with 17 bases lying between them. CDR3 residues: CASTQGTVGNEQFF. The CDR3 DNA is TGTGCCAGCACCCAAGGGACTGTTGGGAATGAGCAGTTCTTC.

The CDR3 DNA reads as TGCGCCAGCAGCTTGGGCGGGACTAGCGAATACAATGAGCAGTTCTTC. This sequence encodes CASSLGGTSEYNEQFF. This sequence joins TRBV5-1 and TRBJ2-1; 10 positions match TRBD2. V lost 0 bases and J lost 4; bases outside the gene matches: 4. This CDR3 is 16 amino acids long. Germline values: CDR1 SGHRS, CDR2 YFSETQ.

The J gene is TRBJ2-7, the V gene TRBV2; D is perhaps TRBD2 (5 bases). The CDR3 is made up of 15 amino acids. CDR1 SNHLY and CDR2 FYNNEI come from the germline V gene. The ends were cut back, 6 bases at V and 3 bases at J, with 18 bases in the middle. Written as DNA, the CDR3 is TGTGCCAGCAGGGAAATCCGGGAAATATTCTACGAGCAGTACTTC. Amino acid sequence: CASREIREIFYEQYF.

CDR3: CASGAFSGGAGETQYF. The DNA for the CDR3 is TGTGCCAGCGGGGCCTTCAGCGGGGGGGCCGGCGAGACCCAGTACTTC. This chain connects TRBV13 to TRBJ2-5; 10 positions match TRBD2. The CDR3 extends over 16 amino acids. Germline V CDR1 and CDR2: PRHDT, FYEKMQ (reference sequence). The V and J ends lost 8 bases and 5 bases, in that order; junction bases with no gene match: 14.

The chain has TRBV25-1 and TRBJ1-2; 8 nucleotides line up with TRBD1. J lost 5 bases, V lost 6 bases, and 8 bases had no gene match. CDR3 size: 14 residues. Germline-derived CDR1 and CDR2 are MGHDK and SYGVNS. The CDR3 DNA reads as TGTGCCAGCAGAAGGACAGGGAGCGAGTATGGCTACACCTTC. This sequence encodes CASRRTGSEYGYTF.

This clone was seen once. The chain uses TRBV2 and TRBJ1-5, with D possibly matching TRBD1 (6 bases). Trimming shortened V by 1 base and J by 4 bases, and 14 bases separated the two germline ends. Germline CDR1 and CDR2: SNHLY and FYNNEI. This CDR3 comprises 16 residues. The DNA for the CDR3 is TGTGCCAGCAGTGAAGTACAGGGCTGGGGAAATCAGCCCCAGCATTTT. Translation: CASSEVQGWGNQPQHF.

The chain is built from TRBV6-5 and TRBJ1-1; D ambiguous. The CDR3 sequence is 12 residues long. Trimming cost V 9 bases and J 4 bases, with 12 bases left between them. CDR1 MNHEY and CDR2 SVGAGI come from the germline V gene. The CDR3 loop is CASLTLGTEAFF. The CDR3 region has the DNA TGTGCCAGTCTCACGCTAGGCACTGAAGCTTTCTTT.

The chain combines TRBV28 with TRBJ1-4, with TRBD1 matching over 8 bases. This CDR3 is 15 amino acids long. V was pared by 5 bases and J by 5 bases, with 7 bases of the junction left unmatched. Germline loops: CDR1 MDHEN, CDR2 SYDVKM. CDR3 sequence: CASSPSGGPNEKLFF. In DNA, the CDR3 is TGTGCCAGCAGTCCATCAGGGGGCCCCAATGAAAAACTGTTTTTT. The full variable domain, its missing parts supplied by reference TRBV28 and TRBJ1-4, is DVKVTQSSRYLVKRTGEKVFLECVQDMDHENMFWYRQDPGLGLRLIYFSYDVKMKEKGDIPEGYSVSREKKERFSLILESASTNQTSMYLCASSPSGGPNEKLFFGSGTQLSVL.

CDR3 DNA: TGTGCCAGCAGCTTCTTGGGTGGAGAGACCCAGTACTTC. It encodes CASSFLGGETQYF. The J gene is TRBJ2-5, the V gene TRBV7-3; D gene uncertain. The CDR3 extends over 13 amino acids. Germline V lookup: CDR1 SGHTA, CDR2 FQGTGA. V dropped 3 bases and J dropped 4 bases, with 9 bases sitting between them.

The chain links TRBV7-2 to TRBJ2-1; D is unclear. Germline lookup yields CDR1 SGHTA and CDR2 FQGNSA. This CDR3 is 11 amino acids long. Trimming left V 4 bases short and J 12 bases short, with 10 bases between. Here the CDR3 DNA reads TGTGCCAGCAGCTCCGGGCCTAGGCAGTTCTTC. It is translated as CASSSGPRQFF.

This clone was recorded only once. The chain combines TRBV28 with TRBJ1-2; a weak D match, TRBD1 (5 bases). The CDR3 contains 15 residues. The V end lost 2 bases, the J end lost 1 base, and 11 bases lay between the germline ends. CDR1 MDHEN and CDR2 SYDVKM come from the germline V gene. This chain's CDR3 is CASSLSGTYNYGYTF. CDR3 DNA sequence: TGTGCCAGCAGTTTAAGCGGGACGTATAACTATGGCTACACCTTC.

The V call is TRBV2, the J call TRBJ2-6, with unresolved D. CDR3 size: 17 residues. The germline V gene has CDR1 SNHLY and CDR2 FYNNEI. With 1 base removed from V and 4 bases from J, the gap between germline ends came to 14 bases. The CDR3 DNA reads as TGTGCCAGCAGTGAAGGGCACCACCCGTCGGGGGCCAACGTCCTGACTTTC. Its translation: CASSEGHHPSGANVLTF. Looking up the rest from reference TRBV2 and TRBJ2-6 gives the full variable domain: EPEVTQTPSHQVTQMGQEVILRCVPISNHLYFYWYRQILGQKVEFLVSFYNNEISEKSEIFDDQFSVERPDGSNFTLKIRSTKLEDSAMYFCASSEGHHPSGANVLTFGAGSRLTVL.